The clone carrying this T cell receptor (beta chain) occurred once. Treatment specified: about 20 received Ad26.COV2.S at low or high dose, single or two shots; roughly 5 received placebo; per-sample allocation not given. Sampling took place 63 days after the first vaccine or placebo injection. This specimen belongs to a study of Ad26.COV2.S vaccination and SARS-CoV-2 variants. Whole-study context: Donor participated within the Ad26.COV2.S arm of the COV1001 trial.

Some clones are missing from TCRdb's copy, which holds only in-frame ones; the method was immunoSEQ multiplex PCR. The table shows about 680,000 clones, with around 89% occurring only once. This CDR3 is 15 amino acids long. Germline V lookup: CDR1 KGHDR, CDR2 SFDVKD. V lost 5 bases to trimming and J lost 2 bases, with 13 bases between them. The clonotype was recovered from a person between 18 and 60 years old who received the Ad26.COV2.S COVID-19 vaccine or a placebo. The chain employs TRBV24-1 and TRBJ2-3, with D maybe TRBD1 (6 bases). The source was peripheral blood, collected in a trial of Ad26.COV2.S vaccine versus placebo. CDR3: CATSAPGAFTDTQYF. The CDR3 DNA is TGTGCCACCAGTGCTCCAGGGGCGTTCACAGATACGCAGTATTTT.